This T cell receptor beta chain derives from a study of T cell therapy after organ transplantation. On the study more broadly: CMV-specific T cells, median 1.92 x 10^8, were given as 2 to 6 intravenous infusions.

General study findings and limits: In nonresponders, large pretherapy expansions changed minimally after therapy. CD8 clonality fold change after therapy inversely tracked pretherapy clonality.

The method was immunoSEQ multiplex PCR; TCRdb's version includes in-frame clones alone and lacks a portion of them. The sample includes 2,000 to 2,500 clones, 70% to 80% seen only once; the top ten take roughly 29%. The trim removed 5 bases at V and 7 bases at J, leaving 6 bases unmatched. CDR1 SEHNR and CDR2 FQNEAQ come from the germline V gene (reference sequence). CDR3 length: 15 residues. On this clone: Its target is not known.

The chain joins TRBV7-9 to TRBJ2-1; 12 nucleotides line up with TRBD2. Sequencing was performed on CD8+ T cells from blood, taken before autologous CMV-specific T cell therapy. This receptor was taken from a human patient who had received a solid organ transplant and had CMV disease. CDR3 residues: CASSVTSGRKNEQFF. As DNA, the CDR3 is TGTGCCAGCAGCGTTACTAGCGGGAGGAAGAATGAGCAGTTCTTC.